The 29 T cell receptor beta chains in this list originate from one sample, sequenced in a study of T-cell reconstitution after alpha-beta-depleted transplantation in children (TCRdb year 2016). Preparation of the library involved PCR. Instrument on record: Illumina HiSeq 2500. TCR libraries were prepared with molecular barcoding, using unique molecular identifiers to normalize TCRbeta repertoire quantification. TCRdb reran the public reads through fastp at Q25 and MiXCR, keeping productive beta chains. Duplicate CDR3 protein sequences are folded into a single record with the most common DNA and genes. The sample profile shows about 420,000 distinct CDR3 sequences; around 15% of them were found once. Of the sample, 25% to 30% falls within the top ten clones. The treatment or condition label of this sample denotes: allogeneic hematopoietic cell transplantation with graft depleted of TCRalphabeta T cells and CD19 B cells.

The sequencing here drew on PBMCs, mostly from graft donor cells, taken 360 days after TCRalphabeta/CD19-depleted stem cell transplant. The receptor source for this set is a boy younger than two who had a stem cell transplant for Wiskott-Aldrich syndrome, so the T cells may come from the graft donor.

This sequence joins TRBV9 and TRBJ2-1; maybe TRBD2 (6 bases). This CDR3 is 16 amino acids long. Between the trimmed V and J ends, which lost 5 bases and 3 bases, there was a span of 18 bases. Per the germline V gene, CDR1 is SGDLS and CDR2 is YYNGEE. CDR3 region: CASSSRGGILYNEQFF. In nucleotides, the CDR3 is TGTGCCAGCAGTTCCCGTGGCGGGATTCTCTACAATGAGCAGTTCTTC. Full variable domain (outside the CDR3, taken from reference TRBV9 and TRBJ2-1): DSGVTQTPKHLITATGQRVTLRCSPRSGDLSVYWYQQSLDQGLQFLIQYYNGEERAKGNILERFSAQQFPDLHSELNLSSLELGDSALYFCASSSRGGILYNEQFFGPGTRLTVL.

The table lists this clonotype with a few counts. The V gene is TRBV29-1, the J gene TRBJ2-7; no reliable D call. The length of the CDR3 is 12 residues. V lost 4 bases and J 0 bases, leaving 7 bases between the germline ends. From germline, CDR1 is SQVTM and CDR2 ANQGSEA. CDR3: CSVVSFSYEQYF. CDR3 nucleotides: TGCAGCGTTGTAAGTTTCTCCTACGAGCAGTACTTC.

The chain links TRBV15 to TRBJ2-3, with D uncertain. The CDR3 consists of 15 residues. Looked up from germline, CDR1 is LNHNV and CDR2 is YYDKDF (reference sequence). Between the trimmed V and J ends, which lost 3 bases and 0 bases, there was a span of 10 bases. The CDR3 spells CATSRQKTSTDTQYF. CDR3 DNA sequence: TGTGCCACCAGCAGGCAGAAGACCAGCACAGATACGCAGTATTTT.

This clonotype appeared many times. The DNA of the CDR3 is TGCAGTGCTAGGTCCAGGCACTTGGGGACAGATACGCAGTATTTT. This encodes CSARSRHLGTDTQYF. This rearrangement joins TRBV20-1 to TRBJ2-3; D gene unclear. Germline V lookup: CDR1 DFQATT, CDR2 SNEGSKA (reference sequence). The CDR3 covers 15 residues. Trimming cost V 3 bases and J 3 bases, with 16 bases left between them.

About this clonotype itself: An end of the junction does not agree with germline; a read error may underlie this. The rearrangement joins TRBV24-1 to TRBJ2-5; possible D gene TRBD2, 6 bases. Germline V gene data show CDR1 as KGHDR and CDR2 as SFDVKD. The length of the CDR3 is 15 residues. This CDR3 is CATSDYGTPGESQYF. The CDR3 nucleotides read TGTGCCACCAGTGATTACGGGACGCCGGGAGAGTCCCAGTACTTC.

The V gene is TRBV5-1, the J gene TRBJ1-1; D ambiguous. CDR1 and CDR2 (germline): SGHRS, YFSETQ. Trimming stripped 0 bases from V and 1 base from J, with 10 bases between. This CDR3 has 15 residues. CDR3 DNA sequence: TGCGCCAGCAGCTTGGTGCGGGGAAAGAACACTGAAGCTTTCTTT. Translation gives CASSLVRGKNTEAFF. Complete variable domain (other parts from reference TRBV5-1 and TRBJ1-1): KAGVTQTPRYLIKTRGQQVTLSCSPISGHRSVSWYQQTPGQGLQFLFEYFSETQRNKGNFPGRFSGRQFSNSRSEMNVSTLELGDSALYLCASSLVRGKNTEAFFGQGTRLTVV.

With regard to this clonotype: Its ends do not fully match the called genes, so a read error is possible. V usage is TRBV29-1 and J usage is TRBJ2-5, with D perhaps matching TRBD1 (5 bases). Germline CDR1 SQVTM, CDR2 ANQGSEA. This CDR3 spans 10 amino acids. CDR3 sequence (DNA): TGCAGCGTTTTCACAGGACATTGTCTCTTC. Its translation is CSVFTGHCLF.

The chain recombines TRBV10-3 with TRBJ2-7; D possibly corresponds to TRBD2 (5 bases). This CDR3 is built from 14 residues. Germline V gene data show CDR1 as ENHRY and CDR2 as SYGVKD. The V and J ends lost 0 bases and 2 bases respectively, with 8 bases between them. CDR3 loop: CAISESGGTYEQYF. For the CDR3, the DNA is TGTGCCATCAGTGAGTCTGGAGGCACCTACGAGCAGTACTTC.

V is TRBV6-2 or TRBV6-3 and J is TRBJ2-5, with 9 nucleotides matching TRBD2. V gave up 5 bases and J gave up 3 bases; unmatched junction bases: 7. Germline V gene data show CDR1 as MNHEY and CDR2 as SVGEGT. The CDR3 sequence is 15 residues long. The CDR3 DNA reads as TGTGCCAGCAGTGACGGGACTAGCTTTAAAGAGACCCAGTACTTC. It specifies CASSDGTSFKETQYF.

CDR3 DNA: TGTGCCAGCAGCTTTAGGCTAGCGGGGCACACCGGGGAGCTGTTTTTT. The encoded protein is CASSFRLAGHTGELFF. V is TRBV7-6 and J is TRBJ2-2; 9 bases match TRBD2. From germline, CDR1 is SGHVS and CDR2 FNYEAQ. CDR3 length equals 16 residues. With 3 bases clipped from V and 3 bases from J, the junction kept 5 bases outside the gene matches.

The CDR3 bases are TGTGCCAGCAGTTTCAAGCGGGACAGTGGGGCGCAGTATTTT. Translation gives CASSFKRDSGAQYF. V and J are TRBV12-3 or TRBV12-4 and TRBJ2-3; D possibly matches TRBD1 or TRBD2 (7 bases each). The CDR3 is 14 residues long. V lost 3 bases and J lost 10, with 17 bases in between.

This clonotype has just a few counts. One end of the junction does not line up with germline, which may come from a read error. This sequence joins TRBV28 and TRBJ2-1; D is perhaps TRBD2 (6 bases). Germline values: CDR1 MDHEN, CDR2 SYDVKM. This CDR3 is 13 amino acids long. Here the CDR3 reads CASSLSGTPVWVF. The CDR3 nucleotides are TGTGCCAGCAGTTTGTCCGGGACTCCTGTATGGGTCTTC.

This clonotype was observed a few times. V usage is TRBV5-1 and J usage is TRBJ2-4; 9 nucleotides match TRBD1. Germline lookup yields CDR1 SGHRS and CDR2 YFSETQ. The CDR3 runs to 14 residues. V was clipped by 3 bases and J by 8 bases; unmatched bases: 6. CDR3 residues: CASSSRTGEDIQYF. In nucleotides, the CDR3 is TGCGCCAGCAGCTCGCGGACAGGGGAGGACATTCAGTACTTC.

This clonotype appeared a few times. The gene calls are TRBV10-3 and TRBJ1-1, with 7 bases lining up with TRBD1. The V gene's germline CDR1 is ENHRY and CDR2 SYGVKD. Losses at the gene ends were 6 bases for V and 1 base for J; bases not matched to a gene: 5. CDR3 size: 14 residues. The chain's CDR3 is CAIRVQGGNTEAFF. CDR3 DNA: TGTGCCATCAGGGTTCAGGGGGGGAACACTGAAGCTTTCTTT.

There are a few counts of this clonotype. The chain recombines TRBV2 with TRBJ2-7; D is undetermined. The V end lost 4 bases, the J end lost 6 bases, and 10 bases lay between the germline ends. The CDR3 is 12 amino acids. Germline V lookup: CDR1 SNHLY, CDR2 FYNNEI. The CDR3 loop reads CASSVPGIEQYF. In DNA form, the CDR3 reads TGTGCCAGCAGTGTGCCCGGCATCGAGCAGTACTTC.

The J gene is TRBJ2-1, the V gene TRBV12-3 or TRBV12-4; 7 bases fit TRBD2. CDR3 length: 15 residues. The V gene end was trimmed by 7 bases and the J gene end by 1 base; junction bases not matched to a gene: 7. CDR3 in amino acids: CASKKTSPSYNEQFF. CDR3 bases: TGTGCCAGCAAGAAGACTAGCCCTTCCTACAATGAGCAGTTCTTC.

The sample holds a few counts of this clonotype. The J gene is TRBJ2-6, the V gene TRBV6-1; D is unclear. V was shortened by 6 bases and J by 5 bases, with 8 bases between the two germline ends. The germline V gene encodes CDR1 MNHNS and CDR2 SASEGT. The CDR3 is made up of 13 amino acids. The CDR3 DNA is TGTGCCAGCAGCTTCAGTAGGGCCAACGTCCTGACTTTC. Amino acid sequence: CASSFSRANVLTF.

In its sample, this clonotype was seen a few times. The rearrangement links TRBV11-2 to TRBJ2-3; no clear D gene. Germline CDR1 reads SGHAT; CDR2 reads FQNNGV. The CDR3 runs 16 residues. V lost 3 bases and J 1 base, leaving 14 bases between the germline ends. Here the CDR3 reads CASSFSSGGGTDTQYF. For the CDR3, the DNA is TGTGCCAGCAGCTTTTCCTCTGGCGGAGGCACAGATACGCAGTATTTT.

CDR3 sequence (DNA): TGTGCCAGCAGCTTTGTAGAGCCGGCGGAGACCCAGTACTTC. This codes for CASSFVEPAETQYF. The chain employs TRBV7-6 and TRBJ2-5; D is unclear. The CDR3 is 14 residues long. Germline V gene data show CDR1 as SGHVS and CDR2 as FNYEAQ. The V end lost 3 bases, the J end lost 5 bases, and 13 bases lay between the germline ends.

This clonotype has only a few counts. The chain recombines TRBV11-2 with TRBJ2-5; a weak D match, TRBD2 (6 bases). The germline CDR1 and CDR2 sequences are SGHAT and FQNNGV. Trimming removed 5 bases from V and 2 bases from J, with 12 bases in between. CDR3 length: 14 residues. CDR3 DNA: TGTGCCAGCAGCCCGTGGCGGGAACAAGAGACCCAGTACTTC. This encodes CASSPWREQETQYF.

V usage is TRBV5-1 and J usage is TRBJ2-5; 9 bases match TRBD2. V dropped 0 bases and J dropped 4; count of bases not matched to a gene: 4. CDR3 length: 15 amino acids. Germline lookup yields CDR1 SGHRS and CDR2 YFSETQ. CDR3 DNA sequence: TGCGCCAGCAGCTTGGGTCTAGCGGGGCGAGAGACCCAGTACTTC. Translated: CASSLGLAGRETQYF.

V usage is TRBV7-2 and J usage is TRBJ2-7; 7 nucleotides agree with TRBD1. The CDR3 consists of 13 residues. The germline gives CDR1 SGHTA, CDR2 FQGNSA. The junction had 10 bases not matched to a gene; V was cut back by 8 bases and J by 6 bases. CDR3 coding DNA: TGTGCCAGCTCCCCATCCAGGGGGAGCGAGCAGTACTTC. Translated: CASSPSRGSEQYF.

In DNA form, the CDR3 reads TGCAGCGTTGGCAATTCTGGGGCCAACGTCCTGACTTTC. Its translation: CSVGNSGANVLTF. The chain is built from TRBV29-1 and TRBJ2-6; D is ambiguous. The ends were cut back, 4 bases at V and 1 base at J, with 5 bases in the middle. Germline V gene sequence: CDR1 SQVTM, CDR2 ANQGSEA. This CDR3 has 13 amino acids.

The chain couples TRBV10-3 to TRBJ1-6, with D tentatively TRBD1 (6 bases). This CDR3 has 13 residues. Germline V CDR1 and CDR2: ENHRY, SYGVKD. V was clipped by 6 bases and J by 4 bases, with 7 bases between them. The CDR3, as DNA: TGTGCCATCAGGGACAGATATAATTCACCCCTCCACTTT. Translated: CAIRDRYNSPLHF.

The chain combines TRBV29-1 with TRBJ2-7, with a tentative D call TRBD2 (6 bases). The CDR3 is 14 residues long. Germline V gene lookup returns CDR1 SQVTM and CDR2 ANQGSEA. Trimming took 1 base from V and 0 from J, leaving 10 bases between them. CDR3 loop: CSVEVRGSSYEQYF. The DNA for the CDR3 is TGCAGCGTTGAAGTGCGGGGAAGCTCCTACGAGCAGTACTTC.

Only a few counts were recorded for this clonotype. The rearrangement joins TRBV6-1 to TRBJ2-5; D unclear. The CDR3 extends over 13 amino acids. Trimming pared 2 bases from V and 4 bases from J, leaving 8 bases between. Germline V lookup: CDR1 MNHNS, CDR2 SASEGT. This CDR3 reads CASSENGRETQYF. CDR3 nucleotide sequence: TGTGCCAGCAGTGAAAATGGTAGAGAGACCCAGTACTTC.

This clonotype was detected a few times. J is TRBJ2-4 and V is TRBV3-1; D possibly corresponds to TRBD2 (6 bases). V was pared by 10 bases and J by 4 bases, with 8 bases between. Germline V CDR1 and CDR2: LGHDT, YNNKEL (reference sequence). The CDR3 is 11 residues long. The CDR3 sequence is CATREKNIQYF. CDR3 DNA: TGTGCCACCCGGGAGAAAAACATTCAGTACTTC.

The V gene is TRBV28, the J gene TRBJ1-2; perhaps TRBD1 as D (5 bases). V dropped 3 bases and J dropped 2 bases, with 10 bases sitting between them. In germline, CDR1 is MDHEN, CDR2 SYDVKM. This CDR3 region has 14 residues. The CDR3 nucleotides read TGTGCCAGCAGTTTGTGGGGCCAGAACTATGGCTACACCTTC. Translated: CASSLWGQNYGYTF.

This clonotype appeared a few times. V is TRBV6-1 and J is TRBJ2-3; D is ambiguous. CDR1 and CDR2 from the germline V gene are MNHNS and SASEGT. Trimming pared 5 bases from V and 5 bases from J, leaving 17 bases between. The CDR3 is 15 amino acids. DNA for the CDR3: TGTGCCAGCAGTCGTAAGCTTCAATTCTTAGATACGCAGTATTTT. As protein: CASSRKLQFLDTQYF.